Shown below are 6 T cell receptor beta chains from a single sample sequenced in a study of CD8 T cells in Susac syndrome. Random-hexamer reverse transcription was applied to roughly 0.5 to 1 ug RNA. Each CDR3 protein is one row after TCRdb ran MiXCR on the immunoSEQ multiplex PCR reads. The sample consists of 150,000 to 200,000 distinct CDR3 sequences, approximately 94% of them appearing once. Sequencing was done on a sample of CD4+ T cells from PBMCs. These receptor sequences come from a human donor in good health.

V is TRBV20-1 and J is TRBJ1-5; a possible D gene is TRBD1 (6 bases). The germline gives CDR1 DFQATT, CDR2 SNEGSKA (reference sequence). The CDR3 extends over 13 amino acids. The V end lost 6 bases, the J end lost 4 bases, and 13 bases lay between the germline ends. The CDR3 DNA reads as TGCAGTGCCACCGGACAGAGTAATCAGCCCCAGCATTTT. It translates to CSATGQSNQPQHF.

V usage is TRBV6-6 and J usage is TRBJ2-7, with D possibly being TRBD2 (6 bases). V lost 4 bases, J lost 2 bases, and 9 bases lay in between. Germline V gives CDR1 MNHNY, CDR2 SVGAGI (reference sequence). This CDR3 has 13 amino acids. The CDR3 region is CASSSGVAYEQYF. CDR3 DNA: TGTGCCAGCAGTTCGGGGGTGGCCTACGAGCAGTACTTC.

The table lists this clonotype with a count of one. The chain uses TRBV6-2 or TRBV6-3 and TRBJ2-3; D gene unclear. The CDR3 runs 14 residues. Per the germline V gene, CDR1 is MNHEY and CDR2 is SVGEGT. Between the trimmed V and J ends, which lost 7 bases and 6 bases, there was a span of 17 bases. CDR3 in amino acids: CASTSISGMDTQYF. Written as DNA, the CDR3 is TGTGCCAGCACGAGTATCTCTGGGATGGATACGCAGTATTTT.

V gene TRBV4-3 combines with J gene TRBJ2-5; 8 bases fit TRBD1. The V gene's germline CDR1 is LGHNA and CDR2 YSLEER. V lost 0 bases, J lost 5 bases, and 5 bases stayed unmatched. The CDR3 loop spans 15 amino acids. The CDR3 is CASSQETRGQETQYF. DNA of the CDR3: TGCGCCAGCAGCCAAGAGACCAGGGGGCAGGAGACCCAGTACTTC.

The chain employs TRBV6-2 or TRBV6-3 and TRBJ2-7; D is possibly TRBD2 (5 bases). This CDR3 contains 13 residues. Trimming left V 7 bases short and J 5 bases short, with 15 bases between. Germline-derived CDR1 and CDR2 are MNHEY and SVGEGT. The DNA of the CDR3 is TGTGCCAGCACGGAGGTTTTCGTCGACGAGCAGTACTTC. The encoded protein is CASTEVFVDEQYF.

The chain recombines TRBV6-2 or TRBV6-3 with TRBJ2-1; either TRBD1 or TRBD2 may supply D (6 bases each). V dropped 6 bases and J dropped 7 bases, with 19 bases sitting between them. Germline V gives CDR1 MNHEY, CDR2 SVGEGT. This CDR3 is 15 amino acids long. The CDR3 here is CASREGGTSKNEQFF. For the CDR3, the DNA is TGTGCCAGCAGGGAAGGGGGGACCTCCAAGAATGAGCAGTTCTTC.